These T cell receptor beta chains were read from a single sample in a study of shared clonotypes between healthy human individuals. Assay used: immunoSEQ multiplex PCR; TCRdb lists only in-frame clones, some missing. Of roughly 2.2 million clones listed, roughly 93% are singletons. Sequencing used naive CD4+ T cells from PBMCs. Receptor source: a man between 18 and 35 years old in good health. Some clones in this sample may be carry-over from other donors' samples. The CDR3 runs from the conserved cysteine through the conserved F or W. Fields, in order: clone size, CDR3 length, D gene, V gene, J gene, CDR3 protein, CDR3 DNA. A D gene is named only where the DNA matches it firmly. The size entry is marked missing in some rows and otherwise reads once, few, many or a size class.

>-|19|TRBD2|TRBV4-1|TRBJ2-5
CASSQALLDSGRARETQYF
TGCGCCAGCAGCCAAGCTCTTCTGGATAGCGGGAGGGCCAGGGAGACCCAGTACTTC
>-|14|TRBD2|TRBV5-1|TRBJ2-5
CASSFDSGGETQYF
TGCGCCAGCAGCTTCGATTCGGGGGGAGAGACCCAGTACTTC
>-|14|TRBD2|TRBV5-1|TRBJ2-7
CASSFGGSSYEQYF
TGCGCCAGCAGCTTTGGCGGGAGCTCCTACGAGCAGTACTTC
>few|14|TRBD1|TRBV6-1|TRBJ1-1
CASSRDRGNTEAFF
TGTGCCAGCAGCCGTGACAGGGGGAACACTGAAGCTTTCTTT
>-|15|-|TRBV2|TRBJ2-3
CASSQLLTFTDTQYF
TGTGCCAGCAGTCAGCTACTCACCTTCACAGATACGCAGTATTTT
>-|14|-|TRBV28|TRBJ2-2
CASGTEQKTGELFF
TGTGCCAGCGGAACGGAACAGAAAACCGGGGAGCTGTTTTTT
>-|12|-|TRBV29-1|TRBJ1-1
CSDSRMNTEAFF
TGCAGCGATTCCAGGATGAACACTGAAGCTTTCTTT
>-|13|-|TRBV11-2|TRBJ2-7
CASSQGFSSEQYF
TGTGCCAGCAGCCAAGGGTTTAGCTCAGAGCAGTACTTC
>-|14|TRBD1|TRBV7-2|TRBJ2-1
CASSTWTGHNEQFF
TGTGCCAGCAGCACCTGGACAGGCCACAATGAGCAGTTCTTC
>-|15|-|TRBV4-1|TRBJ2-7
CASSQGRTPSYEQYF
TGCGCCAGCAGCCAAGGACGGACCCCCTCCTACGAGCAGTACTTC
>-|15|TRBD2|TRBV6-4|TRBJ2-1
CASSELAGGLREQFF
TGTGCCAGCAGTGAACTAGCGGGAGGGCTACGGGAGCAGTTCTTC
>-|14|TRBD1|TRBV25-1|TRBJ1-2
CASSEIDRDRSYTF
TGTGCCAGCAGTGAAATCGACCGGGACAGGAGTTACACCTTC
>-|14|-|TRBV18|TRBJ2-3
CASSPAGDIDTQYF
TGTGCCAGCTCACCAGCCGGGGACATCGATACGCAGTATTTT
>-|13|-|TRBV10-1|TRBJ2-5
CASSDGTQETQYF
TGCGCCAGCAGTGACGGGACTCAAGAGACCCAGTACTTC
>-|11|-|TRBV30|TRBJ2-7
CAWRTNYEQYF
TGTGCCTGGAGAACGAACTACGAGCAGTACTTC
>-|12|-|TRBV6-1|TRBJ2-2
CASRWGTGELFF
TGTGCCAGCAGGTGGGGTACCGGGGAGCTGTTTTTT
>-|15|TRBD1|TRBV5-6|TRBJ1-2
CASSIRPGGRYGYTF
TGTGCCAGCAGCATCAGACCAGGGGGGAGGTATGGCTACACCTTC
>-|15|-|TRBV10-2|TRBJ1-1
CAAATGSALNTEAFF
TGCGCCGCGGCCACGGGAAGTGCTCTGAACACTGAAGCTTTCTTT
>-|15|TRBD1|TRBV27|TRBJ2-7
CASSSDRGRFYEQYF
TGTGCCAGCAGTTCTGACAGGGGGCGCTTCTACGAGCAGTACTTC
>-|15|-|TRBV5-1|TRBJ1-4
CASSLLGGEGEKLFF
TGCGCCAGCAGCCTGTTGGGGGGCGAGGGTGAAAAACTGTTTTTT
>-|19|-|TRBV4-2|TRBJ2-7
CASSQDPWVGSGGVDEQYF
TGTGCCAGCAGCCAAGATCCTTGGGTCGGTAGCGGTGGGGTTGACGAGCAGTACTTC
>-|16|TRBD2|TRBV7-2|TRBJ2-4
CASSLGGSGRINIQYF
TGTGCCAGCAGCTTAGGAGGTAGCGGGAGGATTAACATTCAGTACTTC
>-|16|TRBD1|TRBV5-4|TRBJ2-1
CASSSTAGTGVAEQFF
TGTGCCAGCAGCTCGACTGCCGGGACAGGGGTAGCGGAGCAGTTCTTC
>-|12|-|TRBV9|TRBJ1-1
CASSVAGTEAFF
TGTGCCAGCAGCGTAGCGGGCACTGAAGCTTTCTTT
>-|14|-|TRBV19|TRBJ1-3
CASRDARSGNTIYF
TGTGCCAGTAGGGACGCTAGAAGTGGAAACACCATATATTTT
>-|18|TRBD1|TRBV14|TRBJ1-2
CASSPMQGQRHSNYGYTF
TGTGCCAGCAGCCCGATGCAGGGACAGCGACATTCTAACTATGGCTACACCTTC
>once|16|TRBD1|TRBV4-1|TRBJ1-4
CASSQGLGQQNEKLFF
TGCGCCAGCAGCCAAGGGTTGGGACAGCAAAATGAAAAACTGTTTTTT
>-|12|TRBD1|TRBV6-6|TRBJ1-2
CASGTGDGGYTF
TGTGCCAGCGGCACAGGGGATGGTGGCTACACCTTC
>once|20|-|TRBV21-1|TRBJ2-4
CASIPTVGTSGRRAKNIQYF
TGTGCCAGCATCCCAACGGTGGGGACTAGCGGGAGGCGAGCCAAAAACATTCAGTACTTC
>-|13|-|TRBV7-2|TRBJ2-2
CASSTGSVGELFF
TGTGCCAGCTCGACGGGATCGGTCGGGGAGCTGTTTTTT
>-|16|TRBD1|TRBV7-9|TRBJ2-1
CASSLGTGSIYNEQFF
TGTGCCAGCAGCTTAGGGACAGGGAGTATATACAATGAGCAGTTCTTC
>once|16|TRBD2|TRBV5-1|TRBJ2-1
CASSPGTSGAYNEQFF
TGCGCCAGCAGCCCCGGGACTAGCGGGGCCTACAATGAGCAGTTCTTC
>-|13|-|TRBV28|TRBJ2-4
CASSLLAGDSWYF
TGTGCCAGCAGTTTACTCGCCGGGGACTCGTGGTACTTC
>-|13|-|TRBV6-6|TRBJ2-7
CASRPTGPYEQYF
TGTGCCAGCAGACCCACCGGGCCCTACGAGCAGTACTTC
>-|16|-|TRBV11-3|TRBJ2-7
CASSLVTQPPSYEQYF
TGTGCCAGCAGCTTAGTCACCCAACCCCCTTCCTACGAGCAGTACTTC
>once|12|-|TRBV28|TRBJ1-1
CASRPWSFEAFF
TGTGCCAGCCGCCCATGGAGCTTCGAAGCTTTCTTT
>-|16|-|TRBV5-8|TRBJ1-4
CASSTGPRKTNEKLFF
TGTGCCAGCAGCACAGGACCAAGAAAGACTAATGAAAAACTGTTTTTT
>-|17|TRBD2|TRBV6-1|TRBJ2-1
CASSERVAGGPYNEQFF
TGTGCCAGCAGTGAAAGGGTAGCGGGAGGACCTTACAATGAGCAGTTCTTC
>once|13|TRBD1|TRBV7-2|TRBJ1-2
CASSATGGDGYTF
TGTGCCAGCAGCGCCACAGGGGGGGATGGCTACACCTTC
>-|15|TRBD1|TRBV27|TRBJ1-3
CASSPDRVAGNTIYF
TGTGCCAGCAGTCCTGACAGGGTTGCTGGAAACACCATATATTTT
>-|16|TRBD2|TRBV7-9|TRBJ2-7
CASSLVPGLATAGEYF
TGTGCCAGCAGCTTAGTCCCGGGACTAGCAACCGCTGGGGAGTACTTC
>once|15|-|TRBV5-5|TRBJ1-2
CASHEDPGMFYGYTF
TGTGCCAGCCATGAGGACCCGGGGATGTTCTATGGCTACACCTTC
>-|11|-|TRBV6-5|TRBJ2-7
CASSNFGEQYF
TGTGCCAGCAGCAACTTTGGGGAGCAGTACTTC
>-|12|-|TRBV5-5|TRBJ1-1
CASSRQHTEAFF
TGTGCCAGCAGCCGACAGCACACTGAAGCTTTCTTT
>-|16|-|TRBV28|TRBJ2-6
CASSLKKFTGANVLTF
TGTGCCAGCAGTTTAAAAAAGTTTACTGGGGCCAACGTCCTGACTTTC
>-|13|-|TRBV6-1|TRBJ2-7
CASKGGAGYEQYF
TGTGCCTCTAAAGGTGGGGCCGGGTACGAGCAGTACTTC
>-|15|TRBD2|TRBV7-3|TRBJ2-1
CASSFDSGSRNEQFF
TGTGCCAGCAGCTTCGATAGCGGGAGCAGGAATGAGCAGTTCTTC
>-|13|-|TRBV27|TRBJ1-5
CASNGSGRGSGHF
TGTGCCAGCAATGGGAGCGGAAGAGGTTCGGGGCATTTT
>-|17|TRBD2|TRBV5-4|TRBJ2-7
CASSSGLAGGLSYEQYF
TGTGCCAGCAGCTCGGGACTAGCGGGAGGCCTCTCCTACGAGCAGTACTTC
>-|15|TRBD1|TRBV29-1|TRBJ2-2
CSTSRDRGGTGELFF
TGCAGCACTAGCCGGGACAGGGGAGGTACCGGGGAGCTGTTTTTT
>-|15|-|TRBV27|TRBJ1-1
CASSLDRRLNTEAFF
TGTGCCAGCAGTTTAGACAGGCGCCTCAACACTGAAGCTTTCTTT
>-|13|-|TRBV6-1|TRBJ1-4
CASSEVRSEKLFF
TGTGCCAGCAGTGAAGTAAGGTCAGAAAAACTGTTTTTT
>few|15|-|TRBV7-3|TRBJ1-5
CASSPFDDSNQPQHF
TGTGCCAGCAGCCCATTTGACGATAGCAATCAGCCCCAGCATTTT